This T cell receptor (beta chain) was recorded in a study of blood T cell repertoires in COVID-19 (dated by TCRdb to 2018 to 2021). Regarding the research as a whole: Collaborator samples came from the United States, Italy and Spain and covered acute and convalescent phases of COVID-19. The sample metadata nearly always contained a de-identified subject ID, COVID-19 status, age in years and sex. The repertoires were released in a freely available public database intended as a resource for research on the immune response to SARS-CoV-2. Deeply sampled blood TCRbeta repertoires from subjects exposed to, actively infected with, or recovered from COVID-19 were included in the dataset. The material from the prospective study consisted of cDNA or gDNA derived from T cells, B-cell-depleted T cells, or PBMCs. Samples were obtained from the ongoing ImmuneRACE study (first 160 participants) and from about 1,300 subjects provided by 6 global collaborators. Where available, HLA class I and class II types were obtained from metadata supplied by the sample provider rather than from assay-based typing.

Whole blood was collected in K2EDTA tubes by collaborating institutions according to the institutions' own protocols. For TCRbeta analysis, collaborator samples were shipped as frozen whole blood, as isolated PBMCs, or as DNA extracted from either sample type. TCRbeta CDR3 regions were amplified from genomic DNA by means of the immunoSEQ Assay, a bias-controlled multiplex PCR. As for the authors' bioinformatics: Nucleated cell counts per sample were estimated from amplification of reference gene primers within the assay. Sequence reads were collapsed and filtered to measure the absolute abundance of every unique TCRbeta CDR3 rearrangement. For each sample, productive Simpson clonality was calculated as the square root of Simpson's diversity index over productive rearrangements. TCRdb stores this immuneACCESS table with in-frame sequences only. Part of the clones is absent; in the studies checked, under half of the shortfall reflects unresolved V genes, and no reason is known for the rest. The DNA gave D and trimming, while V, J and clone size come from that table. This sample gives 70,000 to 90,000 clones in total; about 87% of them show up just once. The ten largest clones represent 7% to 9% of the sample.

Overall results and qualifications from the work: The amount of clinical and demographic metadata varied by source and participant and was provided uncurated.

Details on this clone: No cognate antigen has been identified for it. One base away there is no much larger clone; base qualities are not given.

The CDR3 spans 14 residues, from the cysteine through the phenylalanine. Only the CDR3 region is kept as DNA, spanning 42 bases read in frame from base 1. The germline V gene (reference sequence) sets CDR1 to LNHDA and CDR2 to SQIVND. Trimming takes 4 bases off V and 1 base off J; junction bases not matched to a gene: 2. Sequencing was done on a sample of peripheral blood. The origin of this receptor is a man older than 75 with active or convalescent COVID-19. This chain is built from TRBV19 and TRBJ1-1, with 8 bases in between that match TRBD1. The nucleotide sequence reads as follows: TGTGCCAGTAGTAGGACAGGGAGGAACACTGAAGCTTTCTTT. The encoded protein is CASSRTGRNTEAFF.